Below are 18 T cell receptor beta chains sequenced from a single sample in a study of blood T cell repertoires in COVID-19. The repertoire was sequenced with immunoSEQ multiplex PCR; TCRdb's copy has only in-frame clones and lacks some. The table has under 300,000 clones, about 85% seen once. What was sequenced was peripheral blood. These receptors were collected from a human donor in a cohort sampled during active COVID-19.

The V call is TRBV28, the J call TRBJ1-1, with 7 bases that match TRBD1. The V segment lost 3 bases and the J segment 1 base; nucleotides outside the gene matches: 2. Germline CDR1 reads MDHEN; CDR2 reads SYDVKM. The length of the CDR3 is 14 residues. CDR3 nucleotides: TGTGCCAGCAGTTTCCACAGGGGGAACACTGAAGCTTTCTTT. It is translated as CASSFHRGNTEAFF.

The chain has TRBV6-5 and TRBJ2-1; TRBD1 matches 12 bases. The CDR3 loop spans 15 amino acids. Germline V gene data show CDR1 as MNHEY and CDR2 as SVGAGI. Losses at the gene ends were 6 bases for V and 8 bases for J; bases not matched to a gene: 8. For the CDR3, the DNA is TGTGCCAGCAGGTCCGGGACAGGGGGCTTCTATGAGCAGTTCTTC. It encodes CASRSGTGGFYEQFF.

The chain joins TRBV3-1 (or the pseudogene TRBV3-2) to TRBJ1-1; D is uncertain. V was pared by 5 bases and J by 4 bases, with 11 bases between. The CDR3 totals 13 residues. Per the germline V gene, CDR1 is LGHDT and CDR2 is YNNKEL (reference sequence). CDR3 sequence reads: CASSYNLATEAFF. CDR3 nucleotides: TGTGCCAGCAGCTACAATCTTGCCACTGAAGCTTTCTTT.

The rearrangement links TRBV18 to TRBJ1-1; D gene unclear. This CDR3 spans 14 amino acids. CDR1 and CDR2 (germline): KGHSH, LQKENI. V was clipped by 0 bases and J by 6 bases, with 11 bases between them. The CDR3 bases are TGTGCCAGCTCACCACCAGCGAACGGGGCTGAAGCTTTCTTT. Translated, it gives CASSPPANGAEAFF.

In this sample, this clone turned up many times. This chain joins TRBV28 and TRBJ1-5, with D possibly TRBD1 on 6 matching bases. From germline, CDR1 is MDHEN and CDR2 SYDVKM. Trimming pared 4 bases from V and 4 bases from J, leaving 17 bases between. The CDR3 length is 16 residues. CDR3 amino acids: CASSSTGFGPNQPQHF. CDR3 nucleotides: TGTGCCAGCAGTTCAACAGGGTTCGGCCCGAATCAGCCCCAGCATTTT. Full variable domain (missing parts from reference TRBV28 and TRBJ1-5): DVKVTQSSRYLVKRTGEKVFLECVQDMDHENMFWYRQDPGLGLRLIYFSYDVKMKEKGDIPEGYSVSREKKERFSLILESASTNQTSMYLCASSSTGFGPNQPQHFGDGTRLSIL.

This chain joins TRBV4-2 and TRBJ1-5, with 7 bases that match TRBD1. The CDR3 contains 16 residues. The J segment lost 3 bases and the V segment lost 0 bases, leaving 5 bases of the junction unmatched. CDR1 is LGHNA and CDR2 is YNFKEQ in the germline V gene. CDR3 in DNA: TGTGCCAGCAGCCAAGAGCCCGACAGGGACAATCAGCCCCAGCATTTT. This encodes CASSQEPDRDNQPQHF.

The chain uses TRBV4-3 and TRBJ1-4; D not resolved. The CDR3 is made up of 16 amino acids. V lost 6 bases and J 0 bases, leaving 14 bases between the germline ends. From germline, CDR1 is LGHNA and CDR2 YSLEER. Written as DNA, the CDR3 is TGCGCCAGCAGTCTTCACACAGAGTCAACTAATGAAAAACTGTTTTTT. Translating gives CASSLHTESTNEKLFF.

CDR3 region: CAWAGGHIYEQYF. CDR3 nucleotides: TGTGCCTGGGCAGGGGGCCACATCTACGAGCAGTACTTC. V and J are TRBV30 and TRBJ2-7; 8 bases fit TRBD1. This CDR3 has 13 residues. Looked up from germline, CDR1 is GTSNPN and CDR2 is SVGIG (reference sequence). V gave up 5 bases and J gave up 3 bases; unmatched junction bases: 6.

The V and J genes are TRBV10-1 and TRBJ2-7; 9 nucleotides align to TRBD2. Germline V gives CDR1 WNHNN, CDR2 SYGVQD (reference sequence). The V and J ends lost 2 bases and 4 bases, in that order; junction bases with no gene match: 6. This CDR3 is built from 15 residues. CDR3 DNA sequence: TGCGCCAGCAGTGAGGGGTCTAGCGGGAAATACGAGCAGTACTTC. This gives the protein CASSEGSSGKYEQYF.

This clone has a single count. This specimen includes other DNA sequences encoding the same CDR3. V and J are TRBV28 and TRBJ2-3, with D unclear. V shed 4 bases and J shed 6 bases, with 5 bases lying between them. Germline values: CDR1 MDHEN, CDR2 SYDVKM. CDR3 length: 11 amino acids. The CDR3 region has the DNA TGTGCCAGCAGTTCTAGGGATACGCAGTATTTT. It is translated as CASSSRDTQYF.

This clone showed up just once. V is TRBV2 and J is TRBJ2-7; D call uncertain. V lost 4 bases, J lost 1 base, and 8 bases lay in between. Germline V gene lookup returns CDR1 SNHLY and CDR2 FYNNEI. This CDR3 is 13 amino acids long. The chain's CDR3 is CASSGPGSYEQYF. CDR3 coding DNA: TGTGCCAGCAGTGGCCCCGGGTCCTACGAGCAGTACTTC.

The CDR3 DNA is TGTGCCAGTAAGGAAGGGGGCTCCTATGGCTACACCTTC. It translates to CASKEGGSYGYTF. The chain recombines TRBV19 with TRBJ1-2; 7 nucleotides align to TRBD1. Germline CDR1 is LNHDA and CDR2 is SQIVND (reference sequence). The CDR3 runs 13 residues. The trim removed 7 bases at V and 4 bases at J, leaving 6 bases unmatched.

This clone was picked up a small number of times. This sequence joins TRBV11-2 and TRBJ2-5; TRBD1 is a possible D gene (5 bases). In germline, CDR1 is SGHAT, CDR2 FQNNGV. CDR3 size: 13 residues. Between the trimmed V and J ends, which lost 0 bases and 13 bases, there was a span of 15 bases. The CDR3 nucleotides read TGTGCCAGCAGCTTAGATCAGGGTCCCGTCCTGTACTTC. Amino acids: CASSLDQGPVLYF.

This sequence joins TRBV5-4 and TRBJ1-2, with 7 bases identical to TRBD1. Germline CDR1 and CDR2: SGHNT and YYREEE (reference sequence). Trimming removed 3 bases from V and 7 bases from J; junction bases left unmatched: 12. This CDR3 comprises 15 residues. CDR3 DNA sequence: TGTGCCAGCAGCTCCGACACAACAGGGGCGGGTGGCTACACCTTC. This encodes CASSSDTTGAGGYTF.

The chain uses TRBV7-9 and TRBJ2-7, with D possibly TRBD1 on 5 matching bases. There are 15 residues in the CDR3. CDR1 and CDR2 from the germline V gene are SEHNR and FQNEAQ (reference sequence). The V gene lost 5 bases and the J gene lost 6 bases, with 20 bases spanning the gap. Written as DNA, the CDR3 is TGTGCCAGCAGCCCCGGTTGGGCAGGGCCAGGCGAGCAGTACTTC. It translates to CASSPGWAGPGEQYF.

This sequence joins TRBV12-3 or TRBV12-4 and TRBJ1-3; D gene ambiguous. The CDR3 runs to 13 residues. The germline V and J ends were trimmed by 5 bases and 3 bases, with 8 bases remaining between them. Here the CDR3 DNA reads TGTGCCAGCAGTACCCGACTTGGAAACACCATATATTTT. Residues: CASSTRLGNTIYF.

This rearrangement joins TRBV14 to TRBJ1-4; TRBD1 matches at 7 bases. The germline gives CDR1 SGHDN, CDR2 FVKESK. CDR3 size: 16 residues. V lost 0 bases, J lost 5 bases, and 6 bases stayed unmatched. This CDR3 reads CASSQEKGTDNEKLFF. The CDR3 DNA sequence: TGTGCCAGCAGCCAAGAAAAAGGGACAGACAATGAAAAACTGTTTTTT. Using reference TRBV14 and TRBJ1-4 for the parts outside the CDR3, the full variable domain is EAGVTQFPSHSVIEKGQTVTLRCDPISGHDNLYWYRRVMGKEIKFLLHFVKESKQDESGMPNNRFLAERTGGTYSTLKVQPAELEDSGVYFCASSQEKGTDNEKLFFGSGTQLSVL.

This clone showed up just once. J is TRBJ2-4 and V is TRBV20-1; D is possibly TRBD2 (5 bases). Germline V lookup: CDR1 DFQATT, CDR2 SNEGSKA (reference sequence). V lost 3 bases and J 0 bases, leaving 15 bases between the germline ends. CDR3 length: 16 amino acids. DNA for the CDR3: TGCAGTGCTAGTAGCTCTACTAGTCAAGCCAAAAACATTCAGTACTTC. This sequence encodes CSASSSTSQAKNIQYF.